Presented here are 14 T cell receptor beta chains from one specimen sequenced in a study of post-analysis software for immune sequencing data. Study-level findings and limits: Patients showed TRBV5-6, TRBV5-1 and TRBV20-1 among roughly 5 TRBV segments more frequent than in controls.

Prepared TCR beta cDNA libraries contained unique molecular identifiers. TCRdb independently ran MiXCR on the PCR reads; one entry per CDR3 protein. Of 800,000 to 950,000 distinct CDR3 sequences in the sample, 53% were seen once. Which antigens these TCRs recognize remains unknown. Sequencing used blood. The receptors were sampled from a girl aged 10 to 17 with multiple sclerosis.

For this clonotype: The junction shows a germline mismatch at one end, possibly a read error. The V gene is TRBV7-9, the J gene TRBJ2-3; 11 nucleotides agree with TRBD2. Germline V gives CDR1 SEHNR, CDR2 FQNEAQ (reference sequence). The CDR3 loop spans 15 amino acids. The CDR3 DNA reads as TGTGCCAGCAGCTTAGTAGCGGGAGGGCCATATACGGAGTATTTT. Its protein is CASSLVAGGPYTEYF.

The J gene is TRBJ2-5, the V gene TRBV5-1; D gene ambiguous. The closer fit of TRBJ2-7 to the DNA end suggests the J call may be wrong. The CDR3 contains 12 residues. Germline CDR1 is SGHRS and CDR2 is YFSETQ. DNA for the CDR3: TGCGCCAGCAGCTTGGGGGCCGTCGAGCAGTACTTC. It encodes CASSLGAVEQYF.

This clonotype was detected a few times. The CDR3: CASSLLSGSSYNEQFF. The CDR3 nucleotides are TGCGCCAGCAGCTTGTTATCGGGAAGCTCCTACAATGAGCAGTTCTTC. The chain is built from TRBV5-1 and TRBJ2-1, with a possible D match to TRBD2 (5 bases). Per the germline V gene, CDR1 is SGHRS and CDR2 is YFSETQ. The CDR3 extends over 16 amino acids. Trimming removed 1 base at V and 0 bases at J, with 11 bases between.

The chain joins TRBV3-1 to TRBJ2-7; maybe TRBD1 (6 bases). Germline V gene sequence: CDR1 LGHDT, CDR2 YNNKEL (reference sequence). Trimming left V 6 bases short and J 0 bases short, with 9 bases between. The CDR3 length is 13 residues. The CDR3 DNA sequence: TGTGCCAGCAGGCCGACAGGCTCCTACGAGCAGTACTTC. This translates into CASRPTGSYEQYF.

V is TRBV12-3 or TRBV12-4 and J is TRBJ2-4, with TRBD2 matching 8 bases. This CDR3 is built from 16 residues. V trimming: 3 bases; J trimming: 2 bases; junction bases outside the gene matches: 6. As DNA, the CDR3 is TGTGCCAGCAGTTTGCGGGGGGCGAATTCCAAAAACATTCAGTACTTC. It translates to CASSLRGANSKNIQYF.

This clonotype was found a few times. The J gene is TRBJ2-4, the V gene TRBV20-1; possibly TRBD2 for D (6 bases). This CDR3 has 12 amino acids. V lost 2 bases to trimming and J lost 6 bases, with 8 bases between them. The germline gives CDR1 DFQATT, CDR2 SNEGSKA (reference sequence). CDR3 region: CSARLGGNIQYF. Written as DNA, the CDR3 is TGCAGTGCTAGATTGGGGGGAAACATTCAGTACTTC.

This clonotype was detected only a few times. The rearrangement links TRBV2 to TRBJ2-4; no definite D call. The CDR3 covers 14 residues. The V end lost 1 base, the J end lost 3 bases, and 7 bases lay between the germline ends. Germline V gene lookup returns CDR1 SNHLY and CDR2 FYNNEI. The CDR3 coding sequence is TGTGCCAGCAGTGAAGGCAGTCACAAAAACATTCAGTACTTC. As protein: CASSEGSHKNIQYF.

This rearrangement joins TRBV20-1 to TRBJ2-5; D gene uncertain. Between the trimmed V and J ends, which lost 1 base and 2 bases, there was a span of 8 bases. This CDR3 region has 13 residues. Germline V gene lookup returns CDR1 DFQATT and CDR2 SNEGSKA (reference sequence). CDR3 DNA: TGCAGTGCTAGAGCCGTCGGACAAGAGACCCAGTACTTC. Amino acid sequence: CSARAVGQETQYF.

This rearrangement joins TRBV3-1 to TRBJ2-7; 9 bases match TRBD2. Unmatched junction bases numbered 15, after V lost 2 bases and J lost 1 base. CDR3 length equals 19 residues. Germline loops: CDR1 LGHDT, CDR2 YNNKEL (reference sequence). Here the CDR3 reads CASSQPKPLSGSLSYEQYF. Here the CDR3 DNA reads TGTGCCAGCAGCCAACCCAAACCCCTTAGCGGGAGTTTATCCTACGAGCAGTACTTC.

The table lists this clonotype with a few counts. CDR3: CASSRTGGLYQETQYF. The CDR3 bases are TGCGCCAGCAGCCGGACAGGGGGCCTTTACCAAGAGACCCAGTACTTC. J is TRBJ2-5 and V is TRBV5-1; 11 bases are shared with TRBD1. CDR1 is SGHRS, CDR2 YFSETQ, per germline. The V gene end was trimmed by 4 bases and the J gene end by 0 bases; junction bases not matched to a gene: 5. This CDR3 comprises 16 residues.

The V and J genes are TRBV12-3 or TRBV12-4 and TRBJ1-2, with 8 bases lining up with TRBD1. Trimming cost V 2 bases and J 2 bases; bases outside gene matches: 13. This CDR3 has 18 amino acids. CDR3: CASSLKLGRGLTNYGYTF. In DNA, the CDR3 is TGTGCCAGCAGTTTAAAGTTAGGCAGGGGGCTGACGAACTATGGCTACACCTTC.

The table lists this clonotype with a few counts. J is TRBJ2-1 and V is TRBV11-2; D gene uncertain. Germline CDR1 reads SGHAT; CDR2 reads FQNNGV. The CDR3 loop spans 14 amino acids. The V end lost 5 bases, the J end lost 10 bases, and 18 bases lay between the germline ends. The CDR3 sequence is CASSPRSRLGEQFF. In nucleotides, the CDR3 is TGTGCCAGCAGCCCAAGGAGCCGACTTGGCGAGCAGTTCTTC.

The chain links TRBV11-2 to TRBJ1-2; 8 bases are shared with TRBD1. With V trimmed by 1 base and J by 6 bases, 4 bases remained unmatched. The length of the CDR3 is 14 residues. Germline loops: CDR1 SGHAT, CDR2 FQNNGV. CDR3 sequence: CASSLGVTGDGYTF. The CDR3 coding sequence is TGTGCCAGCAGCTTAGGCGTGACAGGGGATGGCTACACCTTC.

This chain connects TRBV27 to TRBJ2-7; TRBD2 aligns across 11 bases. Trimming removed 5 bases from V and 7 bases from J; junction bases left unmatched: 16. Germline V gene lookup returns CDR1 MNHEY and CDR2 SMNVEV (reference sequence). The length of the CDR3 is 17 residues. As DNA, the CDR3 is TGTGCCAGCAGTCGGAGCCCGAATAGCGGGAGGGCCTGGGAGCAGTACTTC. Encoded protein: CASSRSPNSGRAWEQYF.